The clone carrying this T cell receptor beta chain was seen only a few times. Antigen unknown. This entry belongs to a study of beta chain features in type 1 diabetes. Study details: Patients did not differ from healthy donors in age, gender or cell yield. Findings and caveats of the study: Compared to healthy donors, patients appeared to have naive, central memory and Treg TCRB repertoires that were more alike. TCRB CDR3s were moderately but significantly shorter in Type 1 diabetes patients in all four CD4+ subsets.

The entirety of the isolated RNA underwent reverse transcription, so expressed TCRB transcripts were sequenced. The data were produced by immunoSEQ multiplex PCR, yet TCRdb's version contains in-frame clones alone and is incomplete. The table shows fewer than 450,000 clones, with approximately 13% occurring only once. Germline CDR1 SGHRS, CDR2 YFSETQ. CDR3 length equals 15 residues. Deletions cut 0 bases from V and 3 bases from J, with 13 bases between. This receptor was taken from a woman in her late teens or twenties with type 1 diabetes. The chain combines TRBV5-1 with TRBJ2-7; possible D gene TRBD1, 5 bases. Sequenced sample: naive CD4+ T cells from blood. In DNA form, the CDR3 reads TGCGCCAGCAGCTTGGTATTCGACAGTGGCTACGAGCAGTACTTC. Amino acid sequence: CASSLVFDSGYEQYF.